Listed below are T cell receptor beta chains from one sample, sequenced in a study of T cell responses to AZD1222 COVID-19 vaccine. The method was immunoSEQ multiplex PCR; TCRdb's version includes in-frame clones alone and lacks a portion of them. The sample contains about 140,000 clones, 85% to 95% of which appear only once. The specimen comprised peripheral blood, sampled on day 0 of AZD1222 vaccination. The origin of the receptors is an adult in good health. Both conserved end residues are part of each CDR3. The D gene is left open where the match is weak. The size of a clone is reported for some rows only, either as once, few or many, or as a class for expanded clones.

clone_size j_call d_call v_call cdr3_aa cdr3_nt
. TRBJ1-6 . TRBV14 CASSPPGSYNSPLHF TGTGCCAGCAGCCCTCCGGGGTCTTATAATTCACCCCTCCACTTT
. TRBJ2-5 TRBD2 TRBV7-3 CASSLGTSGGFQETQYF TGTGCCAGCAGCTTAGGGACTAGCGGGGGGTTCCAAGAGACCCAGTACTTC
. TRBJ2-7 TRBD1 TRBV5-8 CASSTRDRPLYEQYF TGTGCCAGCAGCACCCGGGACAGGCCCCTCTACGAGCAGTACTTC
. TRBJ1-1 . TRBV18 CASAGRGSGNTEAFF TGTGCCAGCGCAGGACGGGGGTCAGGGAACACTGAAGCTTTCTTT
once TRBJ2-4 . TRBV4-2 CASSQGLQRGDIQYF TGTGCCAGCAGCCAAGGTTTGCAGAGGGGAGACATTCAGTACTTC
. TRBJ2-5 . TRBV30 CAWGGETQYF TGTGCCTGGGGGGGAGAGACCCAGTACTTC
. TRBJ2-5 TRBD2 TRBV11-3 CASSSSGAQETQYF TGTGCCAGCAGCAGTAGCGGGGCACAAGAGACCCAGTACTTC
. TRBJ2-7 . TRBV11-2 CASSLAPGAGNEQYF TGTGCCAGCAGCTTAGCCCCGGGGGCTGGGAACGAGCAGTACTTC
once TRBJ2-4 . TRBV28 CASSLEGKAKNIQYF TGTGCCAGCAGTTTAGAGGGGAAAGCCAAAAACATTCAGTACTTC
. TRBJ1-1 . TRBV9 CASSVNPEYTEAFF TGTGCCAGCAGCGTAAACCCGGAATACACTGAAGCTTTCTTT
. TRBJ2-3 TRBD2 TRBV10-3 CAISSLAGGSTDTQYF TGTGCCATCAGTTCGCTAGCGGGAGGTAGCACAGATACGCAGTATTTT
. TRBJ2-1 TRBD2 TRBV5-1 CASSFSGGAGNEQFF TGCGCCAGCAGCTTTAGCGGGGGGGCGGGTAATGAGCAGTTCTTC
. TRBJ2-7 . TRBV6-5 CASSYGFDGGYEQYF TGTGCCAGCAGTTATGGGTTTGATGGGGGGTACGAGCAGTACTTC
. TRBJ2-1 . TRBV9 CASSFGGSSYNEQFF TGTGCCAGCTCCTTTGGTGGGAGCTCCTACAATGAGCAGTTCTTC
. TRBJ1-2 TRBD1 TRBV3-1/TRBV3-2 CASSQVPRGLGAYGYTF TGTGCCAGCAGCCAAGTACCCAGGGGGCTGGGGGCCTATGGCTACACCTTC
. TRBJ2-5 TRBD2 TRBV9 CASSVFGRGGPETQYF TGTGCCAGCAGCGTCTTCGGGCGGGGGGGCCCAGAGACCCAGTACTTC
. TRBJ1-5 . TRBV7-2 CASSLGVGQPQHF TGTGCCAGCAGCTTGGGGGTGGGTCAGCCCCAGCATTTT
once TRBJ1-2 TRBD1 TRBV5-6 CASSLYRGDYGYTF TGTGCCAGCAGCTTGTACAGGGGGGACTATGGCTACACCTTC
. TRBJ1-4 TRBD1 TRBV9 CASSTPGQGSEKLFF TGTGCCAGCAGCACCCCGGGACAGGGGAGTGAAAAACTGTTTTTT
. TRBJ1-5 . TRBV6-5 CASSSNRSPNQPQHF TGTGCCAGCAGTTCCAACAGGTCCCCCAATCAGCCCCAGCATTTT
. TRBJ2-2 . TRBV30 CAWSVSNTGELFF TGTGCCTGGTCGGTATCGAACACCGGGGAGCTGTTTTTT
. TRBJ2-2 TRBD1 TRBV19 CASMDRGRVTGELFF TGTGCCAGTATGGACAGGGGGCGAGTCACCGGGGAGCTGTTTTTT
once TRBJ2-7 . TRBV9 CASSVDGSGSYEQYF TGTGCCAGCAGCGTAGATGGTAGCGGCTCCTACGAGCAGTACTTC
. TRBJ2-7 TRBD1 TRBV5-1 CASSLGGTVAYEQYF TGCGCCAGCAGTTTAGGTGGGACAGTAGCCTACGAGCAGTACTTC
. TRBJ1-3 . TRBV30 CAWSQYPDSGNTIYF TGTGCCTGGAGTCAATACCCCGACTCTGGAAACACCATATATTTT